What follows is one T cell receptor (beta chain) and its context. The antigen remains unidentified. Just one base apart from a much larger clone, this may be a read error. These data belong to a study of molecular identifiers for immune sequencing clone quantification. Study-wide findings and caveats: Over 99% of CMV-specific effector molecules, but under 1% of naive ones, were in clones above 20 copies.

The CDR3 has 15 amino acids. The sorting of naive CD8 T cells used the CD8+CD4-CCR7+CD45RA+ phenotype. Bulk TCR libraries were made with methods that had been previously described and with listed TCR primers. TCRdb re-called the PCR reads with MiXCR, one entry per CDR3 protein. The sample includes tens of thousands of distinct CDR3 sequences, less than 25% of them seen just once. The material sequenced was naive CD8+ T cells from blood, with Jurkat cell RNA spiked in. Subset defined: FACS-sorted CD8+CD4-CCR7+CD45RA+ naive T cells. This receptor was taken from a human donor in good health. Some libraries in this study had Jurkat cell RNA spiked in. The rearrangement links TRBV12-3 or TRBV12-4 to TRBJ2-7, with 8 nucleotides matching TRBD2. The CDR3 sequence: CASSLGAGGSYKQYF. The CDR3 DNA reads TGTGCCAGCAGTTTAGGGGCGGGAGGATCCTACAAGCAGTACTTC.